This TCR beta chain comes out of a study of blood T cell repertoires in COVID-19. Study in general: The origin of the acute and convalescent COVID-19 samples was the United States, Italy and Spain. PBMCs, B-cell-depleted T cells, or T cells provided the cDNA or gDNA that made up the material.

Produced via immunoSEQ multiplex PCR; TCRdb's table is partial and in-frame only. This table holds some 43,000 clones, about 81% found once. The CDR3 runs to 14 residues. With V trimmed by 4 bases and J by 5 bases, 2 bases remained unmatched. Germline values: CDR1 MNHEY, CDR2 SVGAGI. Sample: peripheral blood. V is TRBV6-5 and J is TRBJ2-5; 12 bases fit TRBD1. The sequence derives from a man aged 40-49 years with active or convalescent COVID-19. The chain's CDR3 is CASSLGTGGETQYF. CDR3 bases: TGTGCCAGCAGTTTGGGGACAGGGGGCGAGACCCAGTACTTC.